These T cell receptor beta chains were read from a single sample in a study of blood T cells in healthy people across ages. TCRdb ran MiXCR on the 5' RACE reads and lists one entry per CDR3 protein. The repertoire holds about 1.6 million distinct CDR3 sequences, with almost 35% as singletons. The sample was blood. Receptors were obtained from a woman aged 25 to 39 in good health. Each CDR3 is given with its conserved first and last residue. Not all rows give a size; the values are once, few, many and, for expanded clones, a class.

TRBJ1-2	-	TRBV29-1	CSVEDGGVTYGYTF
TRBJ2-1	-	TRBV20-1	CSARQFREFF
TRBJ1-6	few	TRBV6-6	CASGGTQYSPLHF
TRBJ2-3	-	TRBV5-1	CASSLTSGMDTQYF
TRBJ2-5	few	TRBV5-1	CASTPGLYQETQYF
TRBJ2-7	-	TRBV27	CASSSVPGLQYF
TRBJ2-3	-	TRBV7-2	CASSYRSGSGADTQYF
TRBJ2-3	few	TRBV9	CASSPSQTRASTDTQYF
TRBJ1-1	few	TRBV20-1	CSASRQGWAAFF
TRBJ2-1	few	TRBV20-1	CSASGRLAGNEQFF
TRBJ1-4	-	TRBV11-2	CASATGMMDEKLFF
TRBJ2-3	-	TRBV6-1	CASSPRVSQYF
TRBJ2-3	-	TRBV28	CASSSSGTGVSPDTQYF
-	-	TRBV20-1	CSARDLGSGRETQYF
TRBJ2-5	-	TRBV4-1	CASSQDGGRGLDNEQYF
TRBJ2-7	-	TRBV4-1	CASSQDGSSYEQYF
TRBJ2-1	few	TRBV13	CASTLGLADPPNYNEQFF
TRBJ2-7	-	TRBV3-1	CASSQDQLSLNGQYF
TRBJ1-1	many	TRBV5-1	CASSRTGDTEAFF
TRBJ2-1	few	TRBV7-9	CASSFPRWDNEQFF
TRBJ2-1	-	TRBV6-1	CASSEFPGRGWNEQFF
TRBJ2-1	-	TRBV7-8	CASSPSGREAYNERFF
TRBJ2-1	few	TRBV18	CASSPGPAYNEQFF
TRBJ2-7	-	TRBV6-1	CASRMATNYEQYF